This entry features one TCR beta chain sequence. Its cognate antigen is unknown. Investigators reverse transcribed all isolated RNA, so they sequenced expressed TCRB transcripts. Clones were sequenced by immunoSEQ multiplex PCR, and TCRdb holds only the in-frame ones, with some missing. The table has more than 60,000 clones, approximately 59% seen once. This sample was included in a study of beta chain features in type 1 diabetes. Study-wide context: Similarity in age, gender and cell yields was seen between patients and healthy donors. Points from the study as a whole: For patients and controls alike, PCR might favor shorter templates to the same degree. Unsettled here was the matter of whether HLA type influences TCRB rearrangement.

CDR3 size: 13 residues. The V end was cut by 3 bases, the J end by 5 bases, with 7 bases between. The germline V gene encodes CDR1 SNHLY and CDR2 FYNNEI. The sequencing sample was made of Tregs from blood. The sequence was obtained from a woman aged 18-29 years in good health. The gene calls are TRBV2 and TRBJ2-2; D ambiguous. CDR3 residues: CASSDRQTGELFF. As DNA, the CDR3 is TGTGCCAGCAGTGATCGCCAGACCGGGGAGCTGTTTTTT.